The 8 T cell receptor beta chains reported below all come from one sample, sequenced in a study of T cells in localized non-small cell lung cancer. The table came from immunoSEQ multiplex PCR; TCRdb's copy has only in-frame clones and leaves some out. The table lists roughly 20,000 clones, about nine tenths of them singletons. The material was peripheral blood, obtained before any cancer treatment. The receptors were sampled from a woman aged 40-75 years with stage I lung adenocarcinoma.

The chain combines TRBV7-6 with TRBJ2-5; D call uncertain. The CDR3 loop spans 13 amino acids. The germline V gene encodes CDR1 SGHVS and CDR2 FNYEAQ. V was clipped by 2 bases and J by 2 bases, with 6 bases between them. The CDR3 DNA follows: TGTGCCAGCAGCTTAAGCCATCAAGAGACCCAGTACTTC. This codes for CASSLSHQETQYF. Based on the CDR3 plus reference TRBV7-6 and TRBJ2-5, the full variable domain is GAGVSQSPRYKVTKRGQDVALRCDPISGHVSLYWYRQALGQGPEFLTYFNYEAQQDKSGLPNDRFSAERPEGSISTLTIQRTEQRDSAMYRCASSLSHQETQYFGPGTRLLVL.

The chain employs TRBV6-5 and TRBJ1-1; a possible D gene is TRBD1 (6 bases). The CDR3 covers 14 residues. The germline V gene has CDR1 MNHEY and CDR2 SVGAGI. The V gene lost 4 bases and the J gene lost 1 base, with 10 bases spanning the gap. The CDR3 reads CASSLLDRNTEAFF. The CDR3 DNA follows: TGTGCCAGCAGTTTACTGGACAGGAACACTGAAGCTTTCTTT.

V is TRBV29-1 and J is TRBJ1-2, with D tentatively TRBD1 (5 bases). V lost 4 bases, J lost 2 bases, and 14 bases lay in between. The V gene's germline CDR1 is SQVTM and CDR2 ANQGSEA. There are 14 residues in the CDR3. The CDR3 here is CSVGGDSMNYGYTF. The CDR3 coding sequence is TGCAGCGTTGGAGGTGACAGCATGAACTATGGCTACACCTTC.

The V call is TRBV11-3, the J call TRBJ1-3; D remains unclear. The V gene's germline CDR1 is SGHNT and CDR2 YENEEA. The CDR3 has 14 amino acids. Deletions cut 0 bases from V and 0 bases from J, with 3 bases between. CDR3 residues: CASSLDSSGNTIYF. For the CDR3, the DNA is TGTGCCAGCAGCTTAGACAGCTCTGGAAACACCATATATTTT.

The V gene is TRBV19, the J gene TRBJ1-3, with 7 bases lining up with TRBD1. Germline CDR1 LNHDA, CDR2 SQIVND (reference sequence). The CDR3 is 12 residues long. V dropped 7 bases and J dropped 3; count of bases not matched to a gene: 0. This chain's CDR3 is CASTGGGNTIYF. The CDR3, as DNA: TGTGCCAGTACAGGGGGTGGAAACACCATATATTTT.

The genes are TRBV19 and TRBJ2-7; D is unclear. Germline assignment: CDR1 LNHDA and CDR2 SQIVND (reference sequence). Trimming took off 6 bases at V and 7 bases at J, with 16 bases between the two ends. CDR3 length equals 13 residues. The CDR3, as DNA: TGTGCCAGTAGCCCCACCGGTTCTTGGGAGCAGTACTTC. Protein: CASSPTGSWEQYF.

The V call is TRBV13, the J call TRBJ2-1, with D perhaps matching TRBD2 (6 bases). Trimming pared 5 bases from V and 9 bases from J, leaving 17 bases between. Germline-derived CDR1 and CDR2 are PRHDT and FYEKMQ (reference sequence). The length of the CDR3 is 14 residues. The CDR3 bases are TGTGCCAGCAGCCCCCGTCTCGGGAGTGGTGAGCAGTTCTTC. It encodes CASSPRLGSGEQFF.

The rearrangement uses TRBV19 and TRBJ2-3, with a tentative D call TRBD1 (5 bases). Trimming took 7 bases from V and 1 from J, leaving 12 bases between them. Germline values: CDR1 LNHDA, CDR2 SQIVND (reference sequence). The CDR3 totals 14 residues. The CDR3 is CASTPGAGTDTQYF. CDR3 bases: TGTGCCAGTACCCCTGGGGCAGGCACAGATACGCAGTATTTT. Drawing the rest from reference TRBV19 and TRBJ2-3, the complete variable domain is DGGITQSPKYLFRKEGQNVTLSCEQNLNHDAMYWYRQDPGQGLRLIYYSQIVNDFQKGDIAEGYSVSREKKESFPLTVTSAQKNPTAFYLCASTPGAGTDTQYFGPGTRLTVL.